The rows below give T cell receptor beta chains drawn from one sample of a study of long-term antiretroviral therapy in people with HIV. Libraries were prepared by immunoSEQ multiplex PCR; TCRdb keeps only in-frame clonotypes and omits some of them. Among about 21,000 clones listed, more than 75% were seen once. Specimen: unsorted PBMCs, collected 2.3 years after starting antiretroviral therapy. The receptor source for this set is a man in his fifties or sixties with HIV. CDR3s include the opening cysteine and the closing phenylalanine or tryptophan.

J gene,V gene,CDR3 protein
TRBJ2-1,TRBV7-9,CASSQPPRSHYNEQFF
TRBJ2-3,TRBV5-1,CASSTGGTSGGATDTQYF
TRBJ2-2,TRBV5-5,CASSSRGNTGELFF
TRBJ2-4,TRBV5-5,CASSFLWQGQNIQYF
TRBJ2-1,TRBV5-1,CASSAKAGGRYNEQFF
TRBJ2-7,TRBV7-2,CASSRTSGGAMYEQYF
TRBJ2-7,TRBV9,CASSVDGEPYEQYF
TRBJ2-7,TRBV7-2,CASSFGVYEQYF
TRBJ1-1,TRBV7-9,CASSLGSPGDTEAFF
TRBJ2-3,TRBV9,CASSVGGSTDTQYF
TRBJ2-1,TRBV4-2,CASSQDLAGVAYNEQFF
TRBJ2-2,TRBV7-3,CASSSTSGDHGELFF
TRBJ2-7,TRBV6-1,CASSEEAFSYEQYF
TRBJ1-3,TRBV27,CASSPWTGLVGPIYF
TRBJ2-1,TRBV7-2,CASSFSTGDYEQFF
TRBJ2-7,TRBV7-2,CASSLSGQNYEQYF
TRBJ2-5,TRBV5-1,CASSLATGTGGAQYF
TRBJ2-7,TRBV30,CAWKANPVYEQYF
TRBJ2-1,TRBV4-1,CASSRGSGDNEQFF
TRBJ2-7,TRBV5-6,CASSLGGGQYF
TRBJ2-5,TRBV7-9,CASSLVRETQYF
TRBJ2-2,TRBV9,CASSVGGAQAGELFF
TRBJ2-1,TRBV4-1,CASSPGLAVYNEQFF
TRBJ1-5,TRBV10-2,CASSNYRGSNQPQHF
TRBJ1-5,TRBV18,CASSPRTGRVGQPQHF
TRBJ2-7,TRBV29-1,CSVEVKGPARSYEQYF
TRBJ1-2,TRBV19,CASSIQGEGGYTF
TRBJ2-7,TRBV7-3,CASSLTVPHAHEQYF
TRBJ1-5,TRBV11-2,CASSLGGTGIHQPQHF
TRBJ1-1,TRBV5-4,CASTPSGGKNTEAFF
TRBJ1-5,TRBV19,CASSISRQLNQPQHF
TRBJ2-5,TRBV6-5,CASSYSIGSGGETQYF
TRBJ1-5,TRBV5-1,CASSLSGGQPQHF
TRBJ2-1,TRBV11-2,CASSLDGVTGLGNEQFF
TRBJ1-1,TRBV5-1,CASRRGTGDTEAFF
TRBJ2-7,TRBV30,CAWSLGTSGLYEQYF
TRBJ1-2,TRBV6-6,CASSYQTYNPYGYTF
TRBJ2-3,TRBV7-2,CASSLDWGTDTQYF
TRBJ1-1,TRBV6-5,CASSRQGVAEAFF
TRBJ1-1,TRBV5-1,CASSLGRGANTEAFF
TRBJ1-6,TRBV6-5,CASSYSGTGNSPLHF
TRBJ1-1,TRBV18,CASSLIHGGHTEAFF
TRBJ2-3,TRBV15,CATSRDAGYTDTQYF
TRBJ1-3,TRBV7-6,CASTQSVSSSGNTIYF
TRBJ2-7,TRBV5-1,CASTFGLSSYEQYF
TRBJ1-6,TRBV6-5,CASSGQGLDSPLHF
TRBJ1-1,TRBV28,CAGRTGGSGTEAFF
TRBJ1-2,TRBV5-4,CASSSETGALNYGYTF